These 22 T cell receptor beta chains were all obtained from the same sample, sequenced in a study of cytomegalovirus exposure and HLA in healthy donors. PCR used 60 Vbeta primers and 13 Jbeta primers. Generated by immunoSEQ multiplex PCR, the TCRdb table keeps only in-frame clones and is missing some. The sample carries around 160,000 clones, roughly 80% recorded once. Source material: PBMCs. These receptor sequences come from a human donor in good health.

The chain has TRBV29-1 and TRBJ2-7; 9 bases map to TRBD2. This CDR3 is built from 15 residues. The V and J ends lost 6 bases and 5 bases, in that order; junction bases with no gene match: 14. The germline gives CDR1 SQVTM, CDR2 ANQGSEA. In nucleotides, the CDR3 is TGCAGCGTGGGGCGGGGGGGGACAAGGGTTCACGAGCAGTACTTC. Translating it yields CSVGRGGTRVHEQYF.

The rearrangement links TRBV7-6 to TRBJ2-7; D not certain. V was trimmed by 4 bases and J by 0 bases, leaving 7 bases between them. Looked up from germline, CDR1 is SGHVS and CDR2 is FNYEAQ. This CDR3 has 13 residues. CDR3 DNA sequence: TGTGCCAGCAGCTCTATGTACTCCTACGAGCAGTACTTC. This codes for CASSSMYSYEQYF.

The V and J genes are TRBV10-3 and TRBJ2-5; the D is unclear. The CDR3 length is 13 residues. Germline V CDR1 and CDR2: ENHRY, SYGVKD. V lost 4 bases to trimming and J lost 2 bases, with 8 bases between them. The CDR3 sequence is CAISGGPQETQYF. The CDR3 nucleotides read TGTGCCATCAGTGGCGGCCCTCAAGAGACCCAGTACTTC.

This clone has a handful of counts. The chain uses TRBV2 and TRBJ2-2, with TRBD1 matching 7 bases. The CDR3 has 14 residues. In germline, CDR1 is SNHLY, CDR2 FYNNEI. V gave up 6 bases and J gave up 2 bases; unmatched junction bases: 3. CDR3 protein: CASRRDSNTGELFF. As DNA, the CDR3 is TGTGCCAGCAGAAGGGACAGCAACACCGGGGAGCTGTTTTTT. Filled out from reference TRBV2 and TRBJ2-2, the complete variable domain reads EPEVTQTPSHQVTQMGQEVILRCVPISNHLYFYWYRQILGQKVEFLVSFYNNEISEKSEIFDDQFSVERPDGSNFTLKIRSTKLEDSAMYFCASRRDSNTGELFFGEGSRLTVL.

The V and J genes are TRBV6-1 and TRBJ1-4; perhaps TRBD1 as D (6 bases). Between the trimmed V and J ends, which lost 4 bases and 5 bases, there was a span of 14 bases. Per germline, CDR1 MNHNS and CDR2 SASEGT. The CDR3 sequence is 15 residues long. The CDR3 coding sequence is TGTGCCAGCAGTGTTGCCAGGGGAGAGAATGAAAAACTGTTTTTT. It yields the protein CASSVARGENEKLFF.

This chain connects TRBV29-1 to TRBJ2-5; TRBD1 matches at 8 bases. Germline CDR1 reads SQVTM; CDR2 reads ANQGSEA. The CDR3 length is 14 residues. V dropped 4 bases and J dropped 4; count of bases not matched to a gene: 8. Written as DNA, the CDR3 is TGCAGCGTTGTTGAGACAGGGGTTCCAGAGACCCAGTACTTC. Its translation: CSVVETGVPETQYF.

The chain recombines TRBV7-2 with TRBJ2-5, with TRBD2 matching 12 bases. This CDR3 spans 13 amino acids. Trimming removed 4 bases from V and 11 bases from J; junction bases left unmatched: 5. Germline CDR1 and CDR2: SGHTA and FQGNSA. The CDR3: CASSSSGGGRQYF. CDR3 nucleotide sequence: TGTGCCAGCAGCTCTAGCGGGGGGGGCAGGCAGTACTTC.

The CDR3 region is CASSPGRAQADTQYF. DNA for the CDR3: TGTGCCAGCAGCCCTGGGAGAGCCCAGGCAGATACGCAGTATTTT. The rearrangement uses TRBV9 and TRBJ2-3, with TRBD2 as a possible D gene (5 bases). The V end lost 4 bases, the J end lost 4 bases, and 16 bases lay between the germline ends. The CDR3 length is 15 residues. The germline CDR1 and CDR2 sequences are SGDLS and YYNGEE.

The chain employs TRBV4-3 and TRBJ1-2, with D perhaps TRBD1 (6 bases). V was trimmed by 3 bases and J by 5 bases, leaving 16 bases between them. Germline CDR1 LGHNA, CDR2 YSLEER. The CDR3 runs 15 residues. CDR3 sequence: CASSQDTTGRYGYTF. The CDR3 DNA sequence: TGCGCCAGCAGCCAGGATACAACAGGGCGGTATGGCTACACCTTC.

This CDR3 is CASSESGAIGYTF. Written as DNA, the CDR3 is TGTGCCAGCAGTGAATCAGGGGCCATTGGCTACACCTTC. The chain employs TRBV25-1 and TRBJ1-2; D might be TRBD1 (6 bases). CDR3 size: 13 residues. V lost 1 base and J 7 bases, leaving 10 bases between the germline ends. The germline V gene encodes CDR1 MGHDK and CDR2 SYGVNS.

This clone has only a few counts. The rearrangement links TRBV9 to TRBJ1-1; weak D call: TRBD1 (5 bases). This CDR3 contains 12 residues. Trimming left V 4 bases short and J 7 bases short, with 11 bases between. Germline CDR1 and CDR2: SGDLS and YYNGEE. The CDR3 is CASSPGTVEAFF. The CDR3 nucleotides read TGTGCCAGCAGCCCCGGGACTGTTGAAGCTTTCTTT.

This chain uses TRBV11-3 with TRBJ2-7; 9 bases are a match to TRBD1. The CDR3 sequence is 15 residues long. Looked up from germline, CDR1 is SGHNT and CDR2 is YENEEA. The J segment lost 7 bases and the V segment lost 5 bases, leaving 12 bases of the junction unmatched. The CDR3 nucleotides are TGTGCCAGCAGCCCGAGACAGGGGGACGGTGGAGAGCAGTACTTC. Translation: CASSPRQGDGGEQYF.

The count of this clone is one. CDR3 DNA: TGTGCCAGCAGCTCGACAGGGTCTGGGGGTTCACCCCTCCACTTT. Protein: CASSSTGSGGSPLHF. V usage is TRBV7-9 and J usage is TRBJ1-6, with 7 nucleotides matching TRBD1. The CDR3 contains 15 residues. Germline V gives CDR1 SEHNR, CDR2 FQNEAQ (reference sequence). V was clipped by 4 bases and J by 9 bases; unmatched bases: 9.

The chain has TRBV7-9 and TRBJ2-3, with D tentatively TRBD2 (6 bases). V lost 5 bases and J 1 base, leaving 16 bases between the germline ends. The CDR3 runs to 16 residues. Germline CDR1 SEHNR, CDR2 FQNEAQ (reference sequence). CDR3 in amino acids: CASSPGLWGGTDTQYF. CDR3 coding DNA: TGTGCCAGCAGCCCGGGCCTGTGGGGGGGCACAGATACGCAGTATTTT.

This CDR3 reads CASSRRTSGKTNNEQFF. For the CDR3, the DNA is TGTGCCAGCAGCCGAAGGACTAGCGGGAAAACGAACAATGAGCAGTTCTTC. V and J are TRBV5-6 and TRBJ2-1, with 12 bases matching TRBD2. Germline CDR1 reads SGHDT; CDR2 reads YYEEEE. The V gene end was trimmed by 4 bases and the J gene end by 5 bases; junction bases not matched to a gene: 10. The CDR3 totals 17 residues. The variable domain in full, completed from reference TRBV5-6 and TRBJ2-1, reads DAGVTQSPTHLIKTRGQQVTLRCSPKSGHDTVSWYQQALGQGPQFIFQYYEEEERQRGNFPDRFSGHQFPNYSSELNVNALLLGDSALYLCASSRRTSGKTNNEQFFGPGTRLTVL.

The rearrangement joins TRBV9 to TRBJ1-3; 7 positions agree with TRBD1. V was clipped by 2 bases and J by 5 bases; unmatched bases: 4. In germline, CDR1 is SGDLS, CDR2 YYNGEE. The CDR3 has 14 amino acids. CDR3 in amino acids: CASSVTGVRNTIYF. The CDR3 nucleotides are TGTGCCAGCAGCGTTACAGGGGTTAGAAACACCATATATTTT.

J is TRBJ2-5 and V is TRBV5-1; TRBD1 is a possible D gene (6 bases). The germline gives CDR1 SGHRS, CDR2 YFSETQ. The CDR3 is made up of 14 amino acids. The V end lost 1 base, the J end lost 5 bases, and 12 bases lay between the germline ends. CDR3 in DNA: TGCGCCAGCAGCTTGTCGGGACACTCGGAGACCCAGTACTTC. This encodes CASSLSGHSETQYF.

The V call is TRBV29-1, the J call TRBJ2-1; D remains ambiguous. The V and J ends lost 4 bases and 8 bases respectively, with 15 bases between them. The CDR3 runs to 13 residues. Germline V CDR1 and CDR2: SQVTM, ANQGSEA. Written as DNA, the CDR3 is TGCAGCGTTGGAGACACCCGTTCGGATGAGCAGTTCTTC. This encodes CSVGDTRSDEQFF.

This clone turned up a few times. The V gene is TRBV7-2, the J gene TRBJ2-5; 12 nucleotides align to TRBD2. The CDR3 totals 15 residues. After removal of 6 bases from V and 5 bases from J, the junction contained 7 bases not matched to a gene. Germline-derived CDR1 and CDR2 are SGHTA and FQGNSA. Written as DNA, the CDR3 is TGTGCCAGCAGACCTCGGACTAGCGGGGATGAGACCCAGTACTTC. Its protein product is CASRPRTSGDETQYF.

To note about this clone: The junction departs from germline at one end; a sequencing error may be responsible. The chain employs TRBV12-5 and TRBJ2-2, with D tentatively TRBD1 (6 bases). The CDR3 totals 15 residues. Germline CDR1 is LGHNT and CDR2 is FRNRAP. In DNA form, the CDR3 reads TGTGCTAGTGGTTTGGTACAGGGTAAGCCCGGGAAGCTGTTTTTT. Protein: CASGLVQGKPGKLFF.

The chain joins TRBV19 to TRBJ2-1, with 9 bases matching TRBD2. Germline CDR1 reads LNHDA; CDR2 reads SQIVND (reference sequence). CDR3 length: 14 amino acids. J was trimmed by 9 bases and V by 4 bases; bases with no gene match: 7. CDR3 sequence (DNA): TGTGCCAGTAGTACCTTAGCGGGGGAGGTTGAGCAGTTCTTC. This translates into CASSTLAGEVEQFF.

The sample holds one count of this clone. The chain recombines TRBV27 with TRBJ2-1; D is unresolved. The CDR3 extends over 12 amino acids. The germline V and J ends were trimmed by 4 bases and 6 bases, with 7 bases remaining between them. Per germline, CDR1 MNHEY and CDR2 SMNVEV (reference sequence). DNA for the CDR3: TGTGCCAGCAGTTCAGTAATCAATGAGCAGTTCTTC. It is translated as CASSSVINEQFF.